Listed below are T cell receptor beta chains from one sample, sequenced in a study of post-analysis software for immune sequencing data. A single record per CDR3 protein comes from TCRdb applying MiXCR to the PCR reads. The sample records more than 500,000 distinct CDR3 sequences, 30% to 40% being singletons. The source material was blood. These receptors all stem from a girl under 18 with multiple sclerosis. Each CDR3 is given with its conserved first and last residue. The D gene is left open where the match is weak. The size field is filled for only some rows; it gives once, few, many or a size class.

abundance,j_gene,v_gene,d_gene,CDR3aa,CDR3nt
few,TRBJ2-5,TRBV11-2,TRBD1,CASSPRPGQGQETQYF,TGTGCCAGCAGCCCTCGTCCGGGACAGGGACAAGAGACCCAGTACTTC
few,TRBJ2-5,TRBV9,TRBD1,CASSSWDRGDMETQYF,TGTGCCAGCAGCTCCTGGGACAGGGGTGACATGGAGACCCAGTACTTC
NA,TRBJ2-7,TRBV4-2,NA,CAGSQDVGLSEQYF,TGTGCCGGCAGCCAAGATGTAGGGCTCTCCGAGCAGTACTTC
NA,TRBJ2-3,TRBV20-1,NA,CSAVKGEGTDTQYF,TGCAGTGCCGTTAAGGGGGAGGGGACAGATACGCAGTATTTT
once,TRBJ1-2,TRBV3-1,TRBD1,CASSLGSTRGNGYTF,TGTGCCAGCAGCCTCGGATCTACCAGGGGGAACGGCTACACCTTC
NA,TRBJ2-5,TRBV4-1,TRBD1,CASSRGTGTLQETQYF,TGCGCCAGCAGCCGAGGGACAGGTACCCTCCAAGAGACCCAGTACTTC
many,TRBJ2-5,TRBV12-3/TRBV12-4,NA,CASSPPRGQETQYF,TGTGCCAGCAGTCCTCCTAGGGGGCAAGAGACCCAGTACTTC
NA,TRBJ1-6,TRBV12-3/TRBV12-4,NA,CASSFRSTYNSPLHF,TGTGCCAGCAGCTTCAGGAGTACCTATAATTCACCCCTCCACTTT
NA,TRBJ2-5,TRBV18,NA,CASSPPMRGGETQYF,TGTGCCAGCTCACCACCGATGCGGGGCGGAGAGACCCAGTACTTC
NA,TRBJ1-6,TRBV25-1,NA,CASSQTGTNSPLHF,TGTGCCAGCAGCCAAACGGGGACCAATTCACCCCTCCACTTT
NA,TRBJ2-1,TRBV6-5,TRBD2,CASSYSGLAGYNEQFF,TGTGCCAGCAGTTACTCAGGACTAGCGGGGTACAATGAGCAGTTCTTC
NA,TRBJ2-6,TRBV5-1,NA,CASSPDRAGANVLTF,TGCGCCAGCAGCCCAGACAGAGCTGGGGCCAACGTCCTGACTTTC
NA,TRBJ1-2,TRBV5-1,NA,CAGQPSRDTNYGYTF,TGCGCCGGACAACCTTCCAGGGACACAAACTATGGCTACACCTTC
NA,TRBJ2-1,TRBV7-9,NA,CASSRQDNEQFF,TGTGCCAGCAGTCGACAGGACAATGAGCAGTTCTTC
few,TRBJ1-1,TRBV10-3,TRBD1,CAISTGTAEAFF,TGTGCCATCAGTACCGGGACAGCTGAAGCTTTCTTT
few,TRBJ1-2,TRBV29-1,TRBD1,CSAGDRERSGYTF,TGCAGCGCCGGGGACAGGGAACGTAGTGGCTACACCTTC
NA,TRBJ2-2,TRBV7-2,TRBD1,CASSLFAGQGTNTGELFF,TGTGCCAGCAGCTTATTTGCCGGACAGGGTACGAACACCGGGGAGCTGTTTTTT
NA,TRBJ2-1,TRBV27,TRBD2,CASSSSGGLGEQFF,TGTGCCAGCAGTTCCAGCGGGGGCCTTGGTGAGCAGTTCTTC
few,TRBJ2-3,TRBV5-1,NA,CASSLDPAVSTDTQYF,TGCGCCAGCAGCTTGGATCCGGCGGTTAGCACAGATACGCAGTATTTT
few,TRBJ1-2,TRBV15,NA,CATSISGTNYGYTF,TGTGCCACCAGCATCTCCGGGACAAACTATGGCTACACCTTC
NA,TRBJ2-1,TRBV7-9,NA,CALFPGRSYNEQFF,TGTGCCCTCTTTCCAGGGAGGTCCTACAATGAGCAGTTCTTC
NA,TRBJ1-2,TRBV12-5,TRBD1,CASGLIMNRGSFYGYTF,TGTGCTAGTGGTTTGATTATGAACAGGGGATCGTTTTATGGCTACACCTTC
NA,TRBJ2-7,TRBV29-1,NA,CSVEASSYEQYF,TGCAGCGTTGAGGCTAGCTCCTACGAGCAGTACTTC
NA,TRBJ2-4,TRBV2,NA,CASSEDTGRGIQYF,TGTGCCAGCAGCGAGGATACCGGGAGAGGGATTCAGTACTTC
NA,TRBJ2-3,TRBV20-1,NA,CSAQSPGKGTDTQYF,TGCAGTGCTCAGAGCCCGGGAAAGGGGACAGATACGCAGTATTTT
few,TRBJ1-1,TRBV29-1,NA,CSGGATEAFF,TGCAGCGGGGGGGCGACTGAAGCTTTCTTT
NA,TRBJ1-1,TRBV20-1,NA,CSAVPIRENTEAFF,TGCAGTGCTGTCCCGATAAGAGAGAACACTGAAGCTTTCTTT
few,TRBJ1-4,TRBV9,TRBD1,CASSSPTGYNEKLFF,TGTGCCAGCAGCTCCCCGACAGGGTATAATGAAAAACTGTTTTTT
NA,TRBJ2-7,TRBV6-6,TRBD1,CASSYSGRQGMSYEQYF,TGTGCCAGCAGTTACTCCGGGAGACAGGGGATGTCCTACGAGCAGTACTTC
NA,TRBJ2-5,TRBV5-1,NA,CASTDAGQSQETQYF,TGCGCCAGCACCGATGCGGGACAGAGCCAAGAGACCCAGTACTTC
NA,TRBJ2-7,TRBV11-3,NA,CASSFGQFYEQYF,TGTGCCAGCAGCTTCGGGCAGTTCTACGAGCAGTACTTC